The rows below give T cell receptor beta chains drawn from one sample of a study of CD8 T cells in Susac syndrome. TCRdb re-derived calls from the immunoSEQ multiplex PCR reads in MiXCR, one entry per CDR3 protein. The sample lists some 120,000 distinct CDR3 sequences; around 91% were seen once. The sequencing input was CD8+ T cells from PBMCs. The receptors here all came from a human donor with multiple sclerosis. Each CDR3 is given without its conserved first and last residue. Each record gives: D gene, clone size, V gene, J gene, CDR3 protein. The D gene is left open where the match is weak. Size values are once, few and many counts, or a class for expanded clones, and some rows have none.

-	-	TRBV28	TRBJ2-7	ASSSTLGYEQY
-	-	TRBV18	TRBJ1-2	ASSPRSGVWGYT
TRBD1	-	TRBV27	TRBJ2-7	ASSYRTGTPYEQY
-	-	TRBV3-1	TRBJ2-6	ASRPPNGANVLT
-	-	TRBV7-8	TRBJ1-2	ASSLEGNGGYT
-	once	TRBV7-9	TRBJ1-4	ASSPPAGEKLF
-	-	TRBV5-1	TRBJ1-5	ASSFHGGFEPQH
-	-	TRBV7-9	TRBJ1-1	ASSLAPEAF
TRBD1	-	TRBV4-3	TRBJ2-3	ASQGQVTSTDTQY
-	-	TRBV10-3	TRBJ1-1	AATTENTEAF
-	-	TRBV29-1	TRBJ2-7	SVRGTPAYEQY
-	-	TRBV12-3/TRBV12-4	TRBJ2-7	ASSAKLTPYEQY
TRBD1	-	TRBV29-1	TRBJ2-7	SVEDRRQGASYEQY
-	-	TRBV5-4	TRBJ1-1	ASSPTWNTEAF
TRBD2	-	TRBV9	TRBJ2-2	ASSPGGGAGELF
-	-	TRBV6-4	TRBJ2-1	APGRNSYNEQF
-	-	TRBV7-9	TRBJ1-1	ASSLMQGERTEAF
-	-	TRBV4-3	TRBJ2-5	ASSQGWGLGETQY
TRBD1	-	TRBV28	TRBJ1-1	ASKSGTGLAVNTEAF
TRBD2	-	TRBV7-6	TRBJ2-7	ASSSGGLNEQY
-	-	TRBV12-3/TRBV12-4	TRBJ2-1	ASSSGTPNEQF
-	-	TRBV27	TRBJ2-7	ASRDGIGYEQY
-	-	TRBV4-1	TRBJ2-7	ASSPAQGLTYEQY
TRBD1	-	TRBV18	TRBJ1-5	ASSLGQGPLQPQH
-	-	TRBV27	TRBJ2-5	ASSLRQGVRETQY
-	-	TRBV30	TRBJ2-1	ATQGKGTNEQF
-	-	TRBV3-1	TRBJ1-1	ASSHIIGAEAF
TRBD1	-	TRBV19	TRBJ2-6	ASTWTGGANVLT
-	-	TRBV27	TRBJ2-7	ASSSYPAYEQY
TRBD1	once	TRBV27	TRBJ2-7	ASSLSGTGFSYEQY
-	-	TRBV6-1	TRBJ2-2	ASVRPTNTGELF
-	-	TRBV29-1	TRBJ1-2	SVAPPGDGYT
TRBD1	-	TRBV20-1	TRBJ1-1	SASLPARPQPGQGHPAEAF
-	once	TRBV6-2/TRBV6-3	TRBJ1-2	ASSYSLSALGYT
-	-	TRBV28	TRBJ1-5	ASSTGTALGPQH
-	-	TRBV2	TRBJ2-4	ASRDPTGPAIQY
TRBD2	-	TRBV27	TRBJ2-5	ASSRIAGQETQY
-	few	TRBV7-6	TRBJ2-1	ASSVGNEQF